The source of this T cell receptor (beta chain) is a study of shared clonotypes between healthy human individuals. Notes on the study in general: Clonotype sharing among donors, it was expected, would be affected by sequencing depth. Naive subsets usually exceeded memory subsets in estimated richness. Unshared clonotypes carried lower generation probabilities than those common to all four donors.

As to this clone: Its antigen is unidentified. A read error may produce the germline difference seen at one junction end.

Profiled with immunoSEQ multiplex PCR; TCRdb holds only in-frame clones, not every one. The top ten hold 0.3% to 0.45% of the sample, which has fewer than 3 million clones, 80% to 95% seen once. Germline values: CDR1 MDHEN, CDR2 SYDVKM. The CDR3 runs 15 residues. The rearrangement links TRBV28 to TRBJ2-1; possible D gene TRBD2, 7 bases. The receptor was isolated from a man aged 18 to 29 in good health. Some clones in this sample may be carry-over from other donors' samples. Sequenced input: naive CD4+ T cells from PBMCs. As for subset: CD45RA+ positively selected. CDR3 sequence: CASILGGARGNEQFF. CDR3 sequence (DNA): TGTGCCAGCATTTTAGGGGGGGCTAGGGGCAATGAGCAGTTCTTC.